This T cell receptor beta chain was recorded in a study of CD8+ T cells in alopecia areata. On the study more broadly: Tofacitinib was taken orally by treated patients, and the dose was 5 to 10 mg twice daily. Tofacitinib administration persisted for 6 to 18 months, succeeded by 6 months off drug. Study conclusions and caveats: Clonality exceeded that of normal scalp in lesional scalp, most notably in alopecia totalis/universalis.

This clone was seen a handful of times. Its antigen is not identified. This CDR3 has 16 residues. Germline V gene lookup returns CDR1 MNHNY and CDR2 SVGAGI (reference sequence). Trimming shortened V by 7 bases and J by 0 bases, and 17 bases separated the two germline ends. RNA, once extracted, was reverse transcribed into cDNA for use as the sequencing template. The table came from immunoSEQ multiplex PCR; TCRdb's copy has only in-frame clones and leaves some out. The profile covers 150,000 to 180,000 clones, with under 60% appearing a single time and 15% to 20% taken by the ten largest. Sequencing used CD8+ T cells sorted from blood, obtained at week 0. The J gene is TRBJ2-3, the V gene TRBV6-6, with D unresolved. This sequence originates from a human donor with alopecia areata. In DNA, the CDR3 is TGTGCCAGCACCCCCGCAGAAAGCTCTAGCACAGATACGCAGTATTTT. Amino acids: CASTPAESSSTDTQYF.